Given below is one T cell receptor beta chain in context. The antigen is not known. Measured with immunoSEQ multiplex PCR; TCRdb has only the in-frame clones, and not every one. The sample holds 45,000 or so clones, roughly 91% seen once. The sample comes from a study of T cell responses to AZD1222 COVID-19 vaccine. The study, taken as a whole, reports: Spike-specific TCR breadth and depth rose after two AZD1222 doses. Repertoires were obtained only post-peak T cell response.

Germline-derived CDR1 and CDR2 are MDHEN and SYDVKM. The CDR3 covers 11 residues. This clonotype was obtained from an adult who received the AZD1222 COVID-19 vaccine. The sequencing used peripheral blood, collected 28 days after the second AZD1222 dose. The chain recombines TRBV28 with TRBJ2-5; D may be TRBD1 (5 bases). In DNA, the CDR3 is TGTAGTTGGGGCGCGGCGGAGACCCAGTACTTC. It yields the protein CSWGAAETQYF.